This TCR beta chain emerged from a study of blood T cell repertoires in COVID-19. Study-level background: The cDNA or gDNA used as material had been derived from T cells, B-cell-depleted T cells, or PBMCs.

Only in-frame clones appear in the TCRdb table, and some are missing; sequencing was by immunoSEQ multiplex PCR. The sample has some 250,000 clones; approximately 86% are singletons. The V end lost 4 bases, the J end lost 0 bases, and 11 bases lay between the germline ends. This CDR3 is 15 amino acids long. Germline V gives CDR1 SGHKS, CDR2 YYEKEE (reference sequence). The V call is TRBV5-5, the J call TRBJ2-1; tentative D call: TRBD2 (6 bases). The sequence was collected from a woman in her twenties or thirties who had recovered from COVID-19. The sample taken for sequencing was peripheral blood. CDR3 DNA sequence: TGTGCCAGCAGCCCCGCGGGGAGCTCCTACAATGAGCAGTTCTTC. Translated: CASSPAGSSYNEQFF.